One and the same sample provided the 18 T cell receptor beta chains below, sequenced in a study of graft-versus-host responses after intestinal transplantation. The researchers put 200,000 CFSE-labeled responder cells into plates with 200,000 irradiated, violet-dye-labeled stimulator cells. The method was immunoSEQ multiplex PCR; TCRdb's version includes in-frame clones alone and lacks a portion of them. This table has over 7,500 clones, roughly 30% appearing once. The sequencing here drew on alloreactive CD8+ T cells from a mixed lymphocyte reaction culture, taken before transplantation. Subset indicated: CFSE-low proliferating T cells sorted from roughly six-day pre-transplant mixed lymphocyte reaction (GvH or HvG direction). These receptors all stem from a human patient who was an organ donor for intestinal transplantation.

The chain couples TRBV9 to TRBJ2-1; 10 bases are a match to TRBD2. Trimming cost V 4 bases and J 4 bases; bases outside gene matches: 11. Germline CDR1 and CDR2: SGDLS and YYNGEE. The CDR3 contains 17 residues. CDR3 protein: CASSPAPSGGLYNEQFF. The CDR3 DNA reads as TGTGCCAGCAGCCCCGCGCCTAGCGGGGGACTTTACAATGAGCAGTTCTTC. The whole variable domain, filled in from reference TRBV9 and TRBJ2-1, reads DSGVTQTPKHLITATGQRVTLRCSPRSGDLSVYWYQQSLDQGLQFLIQYYNGEERAKGNILERFSAQQFPDLHSELNLSSLELGDSALYFCASSPAPSGGLYNEQFFGPGTRLTVL.

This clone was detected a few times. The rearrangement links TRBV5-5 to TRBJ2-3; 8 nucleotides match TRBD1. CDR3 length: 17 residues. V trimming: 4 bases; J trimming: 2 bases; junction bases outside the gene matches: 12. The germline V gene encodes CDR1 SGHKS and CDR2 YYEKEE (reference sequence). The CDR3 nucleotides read TGTGCCAGCAGCCCAGGGGACAGGCCCAGCCTCACAGATACGCAGTATTTT. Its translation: CASSPGDRPSLTDTQYF. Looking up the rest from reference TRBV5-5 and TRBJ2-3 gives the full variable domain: DAGVTQSPTHLIKTRGQQVTLRCSPISGHKSVSWYQQVLGQGPQFIFQYYEKEERGRGNFPDRFSARQFPNYSSELNVNALLLGDSALYLCASSPGDRPSLTDTQYFGPGTRLTVL.

This CDR3 is CASSATGNIEQFF. The CDR3 DNA reads as TGTGCCAGTAGTGCGACAGGGAACATTGAGCAGTTCTTC. The chain links TRBV19 to TRBJ2-1; TRBD1 matches at 7 bases. Germline CDR1 and CDR2: LNHDA and SQIVND (reference sequence). The J segment lost 9 bases and the V segment lost 5 bases, leaving 7 bases of the junction unmatched. CDR3 length: 13 amino acids.

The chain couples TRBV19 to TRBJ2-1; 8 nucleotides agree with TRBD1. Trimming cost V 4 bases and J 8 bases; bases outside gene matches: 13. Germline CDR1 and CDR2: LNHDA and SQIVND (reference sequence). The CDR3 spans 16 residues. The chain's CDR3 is CASSTLRQGRGDEQFF. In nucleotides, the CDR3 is TGTGCCAGTAGTACTCTGAGACAGGGGCGTGGGGATGAGCAGTTCTTC.

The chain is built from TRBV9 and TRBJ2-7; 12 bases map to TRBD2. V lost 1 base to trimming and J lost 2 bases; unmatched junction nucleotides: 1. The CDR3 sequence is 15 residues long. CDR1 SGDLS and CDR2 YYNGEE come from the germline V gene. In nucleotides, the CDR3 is TGTGCCAGCAGCGTACTAGCGGGGGGGACCTACGAGCAGTACTTC. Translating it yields CASSVLAGGTYEQYF. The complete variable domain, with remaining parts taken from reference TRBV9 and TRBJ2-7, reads DSGVTQTPKHLITATGQRVTLRCSPRSGDLSVYWYQQSLDQGLQFLIQYYNGEERAKGNILERFSAQQFPDLHSELNLSSLELGDSALYFCASSVLAGGTYEQYFGPGTRLTVT.

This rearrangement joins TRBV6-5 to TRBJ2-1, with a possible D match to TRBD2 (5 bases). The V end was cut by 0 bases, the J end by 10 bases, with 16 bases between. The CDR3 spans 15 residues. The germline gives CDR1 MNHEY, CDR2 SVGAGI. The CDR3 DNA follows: TGTGCCAGCAGTTACTCGGGGAGCGGAAGGACGGAGCAGTTCTTC. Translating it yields CASSYSGSGRTEQFF.

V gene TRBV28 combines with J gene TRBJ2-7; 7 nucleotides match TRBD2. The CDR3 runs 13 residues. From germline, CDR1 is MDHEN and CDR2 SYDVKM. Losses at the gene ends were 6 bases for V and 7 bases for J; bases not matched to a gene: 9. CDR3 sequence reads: CASSPLGGGEQYF. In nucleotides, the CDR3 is TGTGCCAGCAGCCCCCTGGGGGGAGGGGAGCAGTACTTC.

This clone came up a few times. CDR3 region: CASSQVRGNTEAFF. The DNA of the CDR3 is TGCGCCAGCAGCCAAGTTCGAGGGAACACTGAAGCTTTCTTT. The gene calls are TRBV4-3 and TRBJ1-1; unclear D gene. Trimming removed 1 base from V and 1 base from J, with 7 bases in between. The CDR3 totals 14 residues. The germline CDR1 and CDR2 sequences are LGHNA and YSLEER.

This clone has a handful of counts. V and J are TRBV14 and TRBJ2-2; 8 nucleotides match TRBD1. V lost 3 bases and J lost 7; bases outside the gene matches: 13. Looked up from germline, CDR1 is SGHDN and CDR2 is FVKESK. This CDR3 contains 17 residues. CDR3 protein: CASSHQTGEGYGGELFF. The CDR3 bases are TGTGCCAGCAGCCATCAGACAGGGGAAGGTTATGGCGGGGAGCTGTTTTTT.

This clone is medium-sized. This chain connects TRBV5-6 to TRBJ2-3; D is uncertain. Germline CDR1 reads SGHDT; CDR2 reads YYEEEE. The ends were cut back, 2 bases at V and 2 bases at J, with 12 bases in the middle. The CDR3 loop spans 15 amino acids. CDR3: CASSFRQTLTDTQYF. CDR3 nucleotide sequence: TGTGCCAGCAGCTTTCGCCAGACACTCACAGATACGCAGTATTTT.

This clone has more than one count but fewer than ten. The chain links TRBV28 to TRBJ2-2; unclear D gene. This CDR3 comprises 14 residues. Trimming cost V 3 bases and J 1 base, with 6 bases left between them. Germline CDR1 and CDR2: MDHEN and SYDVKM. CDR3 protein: CASSFPRNTGELFF. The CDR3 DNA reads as TGTGCCAGCAGTTTCCCCAGGAACACCGGGGAGCTGTTTTTT.

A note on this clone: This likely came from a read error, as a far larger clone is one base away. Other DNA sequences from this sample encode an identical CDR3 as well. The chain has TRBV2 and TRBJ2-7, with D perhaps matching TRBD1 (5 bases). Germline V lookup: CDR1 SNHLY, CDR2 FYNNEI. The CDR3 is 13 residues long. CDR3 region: CASRFPGMDEQYF. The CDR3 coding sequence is TGTGCCAGTCGCTTCCCAGGGATGGACGAACAGTACTTC.

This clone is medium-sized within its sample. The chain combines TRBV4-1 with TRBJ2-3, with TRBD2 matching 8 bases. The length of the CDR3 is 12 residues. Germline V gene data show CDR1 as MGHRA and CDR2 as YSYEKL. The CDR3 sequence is CASGDSTDTQYF. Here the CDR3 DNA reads TGCGCTAGCGGGGACTCCACAGATACGCAGTATTTT.

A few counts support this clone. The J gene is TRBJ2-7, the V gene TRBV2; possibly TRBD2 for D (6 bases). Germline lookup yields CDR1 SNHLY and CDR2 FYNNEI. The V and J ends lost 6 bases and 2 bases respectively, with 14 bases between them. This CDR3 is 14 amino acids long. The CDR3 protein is CASRWDWGAYEQYF. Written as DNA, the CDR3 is TGTGCCAGCAGATGGGACTGGGGGGCCTACGAGCAGTACTTC.

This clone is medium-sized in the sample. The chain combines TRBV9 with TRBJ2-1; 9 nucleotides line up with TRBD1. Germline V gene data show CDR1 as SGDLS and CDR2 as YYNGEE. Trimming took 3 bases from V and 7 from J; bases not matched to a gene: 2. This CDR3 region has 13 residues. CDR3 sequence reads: CASSGDRGNEQFF. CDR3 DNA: TGTGCCAGCAGCGGCGACAGGGGGAATGAGCAGTTCTTC. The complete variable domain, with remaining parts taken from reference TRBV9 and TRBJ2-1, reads DSGVTQTPKHLITATGQRVTLRCSPRSGDLSVYWYQQSLDQGLQFLIQYYNGEERAKGNILERFSAQQFPDLHSELNLSSLELGDSALYFCASSGDRGNEQFFGPGTRLTVL.

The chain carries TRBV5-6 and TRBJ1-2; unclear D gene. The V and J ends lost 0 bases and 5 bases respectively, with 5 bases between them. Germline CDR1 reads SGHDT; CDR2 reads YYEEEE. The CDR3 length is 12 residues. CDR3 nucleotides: TGTGCCAGCAGCTTGGAACGGTATGGCTACACCTTC. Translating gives CASSLERYGYTF.

In DNA, the CDR3 is TGCGCCAGCAGCCACCCCCCATACGGGGGGGCCGCCGGGTACAATGAGCAGTTCTTC. Translated, it gives CASSHPPYGGAAGYNEQFF. V usage is TRBV4-1 and J usage is TRBJ2-1, with 8 bases fitting TRBD2. Unmatched junction bases numbered 17, after V lost 3 bases and J lost 4 bases. Germline CDR1 reads MGHRA; CDR2 reads YSYEKL. This CDR3 contains 19 residues.

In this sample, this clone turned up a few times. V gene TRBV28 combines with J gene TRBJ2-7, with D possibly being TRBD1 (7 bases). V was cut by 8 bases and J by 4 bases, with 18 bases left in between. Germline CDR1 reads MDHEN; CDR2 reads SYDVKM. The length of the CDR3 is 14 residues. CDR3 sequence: CASSEGARSYEQYF. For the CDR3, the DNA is TGTGCCAGCTCGGAGGGGGCCCGATCTTACGAGCAGTACTTC.